This TCR beta chain emerged from a study of cytomegalovirus exposure and HLA in healthy donors. Germline loops: CDR1 SGHVS, CDR2 FQNEAQ. The CDR3 extends over 14 amino acids. Trimming took 5 bases from V and 5 from J; bases not matched to a gene: 6. This clone showed up just a few times. What it binds is unknown. Primers: 60 Vbeta forward and 13 Jbeta reverse. The table came from immunoSEQ multiplex PCR; TCRdb's copy has only in-frame clones and leaves some out. The sample has fewer than 200,000 clones; around 80% are singletons. Study findings and constraints: In a later analysis, specific HLA alleles were associated with approximately 17,000 TCR beta sequences at a 0.05 false discovery rate.

The receptor was isolated from a woman between 25 and 40 years old in good health and CMV-seronegative. The chain has TRBV7-8 and TRBJ2-5; 9 bases align to TRBD1. Sequencing was done on a sample of PBMCs. The CDR3 spells CASSPYRGQETQYF. In nucleotides, the CDR3 is TGTGCCAGCAGCCCCTACAGGGGGCAGGAGACCCAGTACTTC. Full variable domain (remainder filled in from reference TRBV7-8 and TRBJ2-5): GAGVSQSPRYKVAKRGQDVALRCDPISGHVSLFWYQQALGQGPEFLTYFQNEAQLDKSGLPSDRFFAERPEGSVSTLKIQRTQQEDSAVYLCASSPYRGQETQYFGPGTRLLVL.